These 21 T cell receptor beta chains were sequenced from one sample in a study of blood T cells in healthy people across ages. With a J-beta primer mix and a sample-barcoded 5' primer, a second PCR ran roughly 7 to 11 cycles. TCRdb ran MiXCR on the 5' RACE reads and lists one entry per CDR3 protein. The data show 700,000 or so distinct CDR3 sequences, around 38% seen once. The sample taken for sequencing was blood. The receptors originated from a man aged 80 or over in good health.

The chain links TRBV29-1 to TRBJ2-3; the D call may be TRBD1 or TRBD2 (5 bases each). Trimming pared 4 bases from V and 10 bases from J, leaving 15 bases between. The CDR3 runs 12 residues. The germline V gene has CDR1 SQVTM and CDR2 ANQGSEA. CDR3 region: CSVGGSGFPQYF. In nucleotides, the CDR3 is TGCAGCGTTGGGGGGAGCGGTTTCCCGCAGTATTTT.

The table lists this clonotype with a few counts. The chain couples TRBV7-2 to TRBJ2-5; 12 bases are shared with TRBD2. The trim removed 3 bases at V and 5 bases at J, leaving 10 bases unmatched. The CDR3 consists of 17 residues. The germline V gene has CDR1 SGHTA and CDR2 FQGNSA. CDR3 nucleotides: TGTGCCAGCAGCTTGACAGGGCGACTAGCGGGAGCCGAGACCCAGTACTTC. Translation gives CASSLTGRLAGAETQYF.

There are a few counts of this clonotype. A much larger clone lies a single base off, so this may be a read error. V gene TRBV9 combines with J gene TRBJ2-1; TRBD2 agrees at 8 bases. Germline trimming cut 0 bases from V and 12 bases from J; bases unmatched to any gene: 11. This CDR3 is built from 15 residues. CDR1 is SGDLS, CDR2 YYNGEE, per germline. CDR3 residues: CASSVGETGGGRQFF. The CDR3 coding sequence is TGTGCCAGCAGCGTAGGAGAGACTGGCGGGGGGCGGCAGTTCTTC. The full variable domain, with the rest looked up from reference TRBV9 and TRBJ2-1, is DSGVTQTPKHLITATGQRVTLRCSPRSGDLSVYWYQQSLDQGLQFLIQYYNGEERAKGNILERFSAQQFPDLHSELNLSSLELGDSALYFCASSVGETGGGRQFFGPGTRLTVL.

In its sample, this clonotype was seen a few times. The genes are TRBV5-1 and TRBJ2-1; D is perhaps TRBD2 (5 bases). This CDR3 region has 15 residues. The V and J ends lost 2 bases and 8 bases respectively, with 17 bases between them. Germline CDR1 and CDR2: SGHRS and YFSETQ. The CDR3 coding sequence is TGCGCCAGCAGCTTTGTTAGCGAAAGTGTATATGAGCAGTTCTTC. It specifies CASSFVSESVYEQFF.

This clonotype was seen more than once but under ten times. This sequence joins TRBV7-6 and TRBJ2-7, with 7 positions matching TRBD1. Germline V CDR1 and CDR2: SGHVS, FNYEAQ. V lost 5 bases, J lost 4 bases, and 11 bases stayed unmatched. The CDR3 has 15 residues. The CDR3 reads CASSLTPGQLYEQYF. The CDR3 DNA reads TGTGCCAGCAGCCTAACCCCGGGACAGCTATACGAGCAGTACTTC.

The chain combines TRBV6-5 with TRBJ2-3, with a tentative D call TRBD1 (6 bases). The V gene lost 2 bases and the J gene lost 4 bases, with 13 bases spanning the gap. The CDR3 consists of 15 residues. The germline V gene has CDR1 MNHEY and CDR2 SVGAGI. As DNA, the CDR3 is TGTGCCAGCAGTTACCTCCCGAAGGGGGCAGATACGCAGTATTTT. This gives the protein CASSYLPKGADTQYF.

This rearrangement joins TRBV11-3 to TRBJ2-7, with D unresolved. The length of the CDR3 is 13 residues. Trimming removed 5 bases from V and 0 bases from J, with 8 bases in between. CDR1 and CDR2 from the germline V gene are SGHNT and YENEEA. The CDR3 nucleotides read TGTGCCAGCAGCGAAACTCACTCCTACGAGCAGTACTTC. Translated: CASSETHSYEQYF.

The chain uses TRBV7-2 and TRBJ2-1; 8 bases align to TRBD2. Germline values: CDR1 SGHTA, CDR2 FQGNSA. With 2 bases clipped from V and 7 bases from J, the junction kept 7 bases outside the gene matches. The CDR3 is made up of 15 amino acids. The CDR3 coding sequence is TGTGCCAGCAGCTTATGGCGAGCGGGAGATAATGAGCAGTTCTTC. Its translation is CASSLWRAGDNEQFF.

This clonotype was seen a few times. The chain links TRBV20-1 to TRBJ2-7; 8 bases are shared with TRBD2. V trimming: 5 bases; J trimming: 5 bases; junction bases outside the gene matches: 20. The CDR3 has 17 amino acids. Germline V gene data show CDR1 as DFQATT and CDR2 as SNEGSKA (reference sequence). CDR3 DNA sequence: TGCAGTGCTGAGGGGCGATTAACCGGGACTAGGGTTGACGAGCAGTACTTC. The encoded protein is CSAEGRLTGTRVDEQYF.

Only one count was recorded for this clonotype. The V and J genes are TRBV7-2 and TRBJ2-3; D is ambiguous. The CDR3 has 15 residues. Trimming took 2 bases from V and 2 from J, leaving 11 bases between them. Germline assignment: CDR1 SGHTA and CDR2 FQGNSA. The DNA of the CDR3 is TGTGCCAGCAGCTTAACCCCGATCCCCACAGATACGCAGTATTTT. Its protein product is CASSLTPIPTDTQYF.

This clonotype was recorded a few times. The DNA of the CDR3 is TGTGCCAGCAGCCAAGTCGGCGTTGGGGCCAACGTCCTGACTTTC. It encodes CASSQVGVGANVLTF. The chain uses TRBV3-1 and TRBJ2-6; D unresolved. V was cut by 1 base and J by 3 bases, with 7 bases left in between. In germline, CDR1 is LGHDT, CDR2 YNNKEL (reference sequence). CDR3 length: 15 amino acids.

The gene calls are TRBV4-2 and TRBJ2-5; 10 bases match TRBD2. The CDR3 extends over 16 amino acids. V lost 0 bases to trimming and J lost 5 bases; unmatched junction nucleotides: 6. The germline gives CDR1 LGHNA, CDR2 YNFKEQ. The CDR3 DNA sequence: TGTGCCAGCAGCCAAGAACAGCGGGAGGGCGAGGAGACCCAGTACTTC. Amino acids: CASSQEQREGEETQYF.

This clonotype was recorded a few times. The rearrangement joins TRBV7-2 to TRBJ2-7, with 7 bases aligning to TRBD2. The V gene end was trimmed by 8 bases and the J gene end by 2 bases; junction bases not matched to a gene: 9. Germline CDR1 and CDR2: SGHTA and FQGNSA. The CDR3 length is 14 residues. CDR3 region: CASVLGRGTYEQYF. In DNA form, the CDR3 reads TGTGCCAGCGTTTTGGGGCGGGGGACCTACGAGCAGTACTTC.

This clonotype showed up just a few times. J is TRBJ2-5 and V is TRBV9; the match to TRBD2 covers 7 bases. Germline V lookup: CDR1 SGDLS, CDR2 YYNGEE. The ends lost 2 bases at V and 3 bases at J; junction bases unmatched: 7. The CDR3 is made up of 15 amino acids. The CDR3 here is CASSVSGAGEETQYF. In DNA, the CDR3 is TGTGCCAGCAGCGTTTCCGGCGCGGGGGAAGAGACCCAGTACTTC.

This clonotype was seen a few times. The chain joins TRBV5-5 to TRBJ2-7; a possible D gene is TRBD2 (6 bases). The V gene lost 4 bases and the J gene lost 4 bases, with 18 bases spanning the gap. The CDR3 extends over 15 amino acids. Germline V CDR1 and CDR2: SGHKS, YYEKEE (reference sequence). Here the CDR3 DNA reads TGTGCCAGCAGCCCCCAGATCGGGACTCAGTACGAGCAGTACTTC. It is translated as CASSPQIGTQYEQYF.

On this clonotype: No conserved phenylalanine or tryptophan ends this CDR3, so it is likely a read error. This sequence joins TRBV12-3 or TRBV12-4 and TRBJ2-3, with D perhaps assigned TRBD1 or TRBD2 (7 bases each). The CDR3 extends over 14 amino acids. With 7 bases removed from V and 5 bases from J, the gap between germline ends came to 16 bases. The CDR3 protein is CASKKAGGVDTQYS. CDR3 coding DNA: TGTGCCAGCAAGAAGGCAGGGGGGGTAGATACGCAGTATTCT.

V usage is TRBV7-9 and J usage is TRBJ2-3; 9 bases match TRBD2. With 4 bases clipped from V and 7 bases from J, the junction kept 6 bases outside the gene matches. The V gene's germline CDR1 is SEHNR and CDR2 FQNEAQ (reference sequence). CDR3 length: 14 amino acids. CDR3 amino acids: CASSSIAGAYTQYF. In DNA form, the CDR3 reads TGTGCCAGCAGCTCAATAGCGGGAGCATATACGCAGTATTTT.

This clonotype was seen only a few times. The J gene is TRBJ2-7, the V gene TRBV11-2; tentatively, D is TRBD1 (6 bases). Germline V gene sequence: CDR1 SGHAT, CDR2 FQNNGV. The CDR3 extends over 14 amino acids. V lost 5 bases, J lost 3 bases, and 14 bases lay in between. The CDR3 protein is CASSPDRIYYEQYF. The CDR3 DNA follows: TGTGCCAGCAGCCCCGACAGGATCTACTACGAGCAGTACTTC.

The chain is built from TRBV7-2 and TRBJ2-1; D unclear. V lost 1 base and J lost 4, with 8 bases in between. Germline lookup yields CDR1 SGHTA and CDR2 FQGNSA. This CDR3 region has 14 residues. CDR3 DNA sequence: TGTGCCAGCAGCTTAGAACTTCGTTACAATGAGCAGTTCTTC. This gives the protein CASSLELRYNEQFF.

V and J are TRBV30 and TRBJ1-1, with D possibly TRBD1 on 6 matching bases. Germline CDR1 reads GTSNPN; CDR2 reads SVGIG (reference sequence). The length of the CDR3 is 13 residues. V was clipped by 7 bases and J by 10 bases, with 22 bases between them. The CDR3 here is CASRDKKASGAFF. The CDR3 DNA is TGTGCCTCTCGGGACAAAAAAGCTTCAGGAGCTTTCTTT.

This clonotype was seen a few times. V usage is TRBV12-3 or TRBV12-4 and J usage is TRBJ2-5; 9 nucleotides line up with TRBD2. V shed 3 bases and J 9 bases; nucleotides not matched to a gene: 8. The CDR3 is 14 residues long. The CDR3 sequence is CASSFGTSSGAQYF. The CDR3 coding sequence is TGTGCCAGCAGTTTTGGGACTAGCTCAGGGGCCCAGTACTTC.